The 30 T cell receptor beta chains presented below share a single source sample, sequenced in a study of CD8 T cells in Susac syndrome. With random hexamers, roughly 0.45 to 1 ug RNA was reverse transcribed. TCRdb reprocessed the immunoSEQ multiplex PCR reads via MiXCR and lists one record per CDR3 protein. The sample lists some 150,000 distinct CDR3 sequences, approximately 94% seen once, with nearly 0.085% in the top ten. The specimen sequenced was CD4+ T cells from PBMCs. The receptors originated from a human donor in good health.

The chain joins TRBV7-9 to TRBJ1-1; 9 bases line up with TRBD1. The CDR3 is 12 amino acids. After removal of 5 bases from V and 8 bases from J, the junction contained 3 bases not matched to a gene. CDR1 and CDR2 from the germline V gene are SEHNR and FQNEAQ (reference sequence). CDR3 amino acids: CASSHDRGEAFF. As DNA, the CDR3 is TGTGCCAGCAGCCACGACAGGGGGGAAGCTTTCTTT. The variable domain in full, completed from reference TRBV7-9 and TRBJ1-1, reads DTGVSQNPRHKITKRGQNVTFRCDPISEHNRLYWYRQTLGQGPEFLTYFQNEAQLEKSRLLSDRFSAERPKGSFSTLEIQRTEQGDSAMYLCASSHDRGEAFFGQGTRLTVV.

The chain has TRBV12-3 or TRBV12-4 and TRBJ2-1; TRBD2 matches 14 bases. The CDR3 sequence is 18 residues long. Trimming at V came to 6 bases and at J to 3 bases, leaving 10 bases not matched to a gene. This CDR3 is CASSPGLAGVGDYNEQFF. The CDR3 DNA follows: TGTGCCAGCAGCCCGGGACTAGCGGGAGTGGGGGACTACAATGAGCAGTTCTTC.

J is TRBJ1-1 and V is TRBV5-1, with a possible D match to TRBD1 (5 bases). Trimming shortened V by 0 bases and J by 8 bases, and 11 bases separated the two germline ends. Germline V lookup: CDR1 SGHRS, CDR2 YFSETQ. This CDR3 has 13 amino acids. Written as DNA, the CDR3 is TGCGCCAGCAGCTTGGGACAGCCAAAGGAAGCTTTCTTT. Protein sequence: CASSLGQPKEAFF.

The chain uses TRBV2 and TRBJ1-3; a possible D gene is TRBD1 (6 bases). Trimming pared 4 bases from V and 4 bases from J, leaving 23 bases between. This CDR3 contains 18 residues. Germline V gene sequence: CDR1 SNHLY, CDR2 FYNNEI. The CDR3 loop reads CASSVSSGGAWLGNTIYF. CDR3 DNA: TGTGCCAGCAGTGTGTCCTCGGGGGGCGCATGGCTAGGAAACACCATATATTTT. The variable domain in full, completed from reference TRBV2 and TRBJ1-3, reads EPEVTQTPSHQVTQMGQEVILRCVPISNHLYFYWYRQILGQKVEFLVSFYNNEISEKSEIFDDQFSVERPDGSNFTLKIRSTKLEDSAMYFCASSVSSGGAWLGNTIYFGEGSWLTVV.

This clonotype occurred once. The rearrangement links TRBV5-4 to TRBJ1-5; TRBD1 might be the D (5 bases). Trimming stripped 2 bases from V and 3 bases from J, with 12 bases between. Looked up from germline, CDR1 is SGHNT and CDR2 is YYREEE (reference sequence). This CDR3 comprises 15 residues. CDR3 in DNA: TGTGCCAGCAGCTTCGGTCAGGGCGACAATCAGCCCCAGCATTTT. It is translated as CASSFGQGDNQPQHF.

The chain links TRBV6-1 to TRBJ2-7; 9 nucleotides align to TRBD2. CDR3 length: 15 amino acids. V shed 4 bases and J 3 bases; nucleotides not matched to a gene: 7. Looked up from germline, CDR1 is MNHNS and CDR2 is SASEGT. CDR3 DNA: TGTGCCAGCAGTGGGGAGGCACTAGCGGGCTACGAGCAGTACTTC. This gives the protein CASSGEALAGYEQYF.

The V gene is TRBV29-1, the J gene TRBJ1-5; 9 bases line up with TRBD1. Germline V CDR1 and CDR2: SQVTM, ANQGSEA. The CDR3 loop spans 13 amino acids. V lost 6 bases, J lost 7 bases, and 7 bases stayed unmatched. The DNA for the CDR3 is TGCAGCGTCACAGGGGGCGTAGGCCAGCCCCAGCATTTT. Amino acids: CSVTGGVGQPQHF.

CDR3 bases: TGCAGTGCTAGAGATGTCTCCCCAGCGCCTAACACCGGGGAGCTGTTTTTT. Its translation is CSARDVSPAPNTGELFF. The gene calls are TRBV20-1 and TRBJ2-2; D is unclear. The CDR3 consists of 17 residues. V was clipped by 0 bases and J by 2 bases, with 16 bases between them. Germline CDR1 and CDR2: DFQATT and SNEGSKA (reference sequence).

The CDR3 loop reads CAWSLLAGALNNEQFF. The CDR3 DNA reads TGTGCCTGGAGTCTTCTAGCGGGAGCGCTAAACAATGAGCAGTTCTTC. The V call is TRBV30, the J call TRBJ2-1; 10 nucleotides agree with TRBD2. V was clipped by 2 bases and J by 5 bases; unmatched bases: 9. The CDR3 runs to 16 residues. Germline CDR1 reads GTSNPN; CDR2 reads SVGIG (reference sequence).

The chain links TRBV5-1 to TRBJ1-1; possible D gene TRBD1, 6 bases. Trimming pared 4 bases from V and 0 bases from J, leaving 19 bases between. The CDR3 spans 17 residues. Germline V lookup: CDR1 SGHRS, CDR2 YFSETQ. Here the CDR3 DNA reads TGCGCCAGCAGCGCCGGGACAAGCCAATGGGTGAACACTGAAGCTTTCTTT. This encodes CASSAGTSQWVNTEAFF.

This clonotype came up once. The genes are TRBV28 and TRBJ1-1; the match to TRBD1 covers 10 bases. The V gene's germline CDR1 is MDHEN and CDR2 SYDVKM. The CDR3 spans 16 residues. The junction had 8 bases not matched to a gene; V was cut back by 7 bases and J by 0 bases. CDR3 DNA: TGTGCCAGCACCACCGGGACAGGGGCGATGAACACTGAAGCTTTCTTT. This codes for CASTTGTGAMNTEAFF.

This rearrangement joins TRBV6-2 or TRBV6-3 to TRBJ1-5; D unresolved. Between the trimmed V and J ends, which lost 0 bases and 2 bases, there was a span of 8 bases. This CDR3 is built from 15 residues. CDR1 is MNHEY, CDR2 SVGEGT, per germline. CDR3 region: CASSYSGMGNQPQHF. The CDR3 nucleotides are TGTGCCAGCAGTTACTCCGGGATGGGCAATCAGCCCCAGCATTTT.

The chain is built from TRBV3-1 and TRBJ2-3, with TRBD2 as a possible D gene (5 bases). Germline V gene lookup returns CDR1 LGHDT and CDR2 YNNKEL (reference sequence). Trimming removed 1 base at V and 5 bases at J, with 13 bases between. The CDR3 covers 15 residues. CDR3 sequence (DNA): TGTGCCAGCAGCCAAGGTCCCTCAAGCGGAGATACGCAGTATTTT. This encodes CASSQGPSSGDTQYF.

The V gene is TRBV3-1, the J gene TRBJ1-1; 8 nucleotides line up with TRBD1. The CDR3 length is 14 residues. With V trimmed by 4 bases and J by 4 bases, 5 bases remained unmatched. Germline V lookup: CDR1 LGHDT, CDR2 YNNKEL (reference sequence). CDR3 amino acids: CASSLHGQGTEAFF. In DNA, the CDR3 is TGTGCCAGCAGCCTTCATGGACAGGGCACTGAAGCTTTCTTT.

The rearrangement joins TRBV20-1 to TRBJ1-4; 7 nucleotides line up with TRBD1. The ends lost 6 bases at V and 7 bases at J; junction bases unmatched: 5. Per germline, CDR1 DFQATT and CDR2 SNEGSKA (reference sequence). The CDR3 extends over 12 amino acids. The CDR3 DNA follows: TGCAGTGCCGCAGGGGGTGCTGAAAAACTGTTTTTT. It encodes CSAAGGAEKLFF.

The chain employs TRBV19 and TRBJ2-7, with a weak D call TRBD2 (5 bases). Germline lookup yields CDR1 LNHDA and CDR2 SQIVND (reference sequence). V was pared by 4 bases and J by 6 bases, with 13 bases between. The CDR3 is 13 amino acids. Here the CDR3 reads CASSNNPAGEQYF. Written as DNA, the CDR3 is TGTGCCAGTAGTAATAACCCGGCGGGCGAGCAGTACTTC.

The chain carries TRBV2 and TRBJ2-1, with 9 nucleotides matching TRBD2. From germline, CDR1 is SNHLY and CDR2 FYNNEI. The CDR3 has 17 amino acids. V lost 8 bases and J lost 8; bases outside the gene matches: 19. The CDR3 DNA sequence: TGTGCCAGCCTCCTTCTGGTAGCGGGAGATGGGATAGATGAGCAGTTCTTC. This gives the protein CASLLLVAGDGIDEQFF.

The chain joins TRBV5-6 to TRBJ2-1; perhaps TRBD2 as D (6 bases). This CDR3 has 16 amino acids. The V and J ends lost 4 bases and 7 bases respectively, with 21 bases between them. Germline CDR1 is SGHDT and CDR2 is YYEEEE. This CDR3 reads CASSPSVVLATNEQFF. In DNA, the CDR3 is TGTGCCAGCAGCCCTTCGGTAGTACTAGCTACGAATGAGCAGTTCTTC. The complete variable domain, with remaining parts taken from reference TRBV5-6 and TRBJ2-1, reads DAGVTQSPTHLIKTRGQQVTLRCSPKSGHDTVSWYQQALGQGPQFIFQYYEEEERQRGNFPDRFSGHQFPNYSSELNVNALLLGDSALYLCASSPSVVLATNEQFFGPGTRLTVL.

The V gene is TRBV20-1, the J gene TRBJ2-2; 9 bases agree with TRBD2. Trimming cost V 1 base and J 7 bases; bases outside gene matches: 4. The germline CDR1 and CDR2 sequences are DFQATT and SNEGSKA (reference sequence). The CDR3 sequence is 14 residues long. In nucleotides, the CDR3 is TGCAGTGCTAGAGTCGGGACTAGCATCGGGGAGCTGTTTTTT. Translated, it gives CSARVGTSIGELFF.

The genes are TRBV10-3 and TRBJ2-3; TRBD1 might be the D (5 bases). This CDR3 contains 17 residues. Germline V gene data show CDR1 as ENHRY and CDR2 as SYGVKD. V gave up 3 bases and J gave up 0 bases, with 16 bases separating them. The CDR3 DNA reads TGTGCCATCAGTGAAGGTTTTGTGACAGCTAGCACAGATACGCAGTATTTT. Amino acid sequence: CAISEGFVTASTDTQYF.

The J gene is TRBJ2-1, the V gene TRBV10-3, with TRBD2 identical over 7 bases. The length of the CDR3 is 16 residues. Germline V gene data show CDR1 as ENHRY and CDR2 as SYGVKD. Unmatched junction bases numbered 7, after V lost 3 bases and J lost 2 bases. CDR3 region: CAISDRLAETYNEQFF. The CDR3 nucleotides are TGTGCCATCAGTGATCGCCTAGCGGAAACCTACAATGAGCAGTTCTTC.

This chain joins TRBV12-5 and TRBJ2-5; D unclear. The CDR3 covers 12 residues. V lost 1 base and J 7 bases, leaving 7 bases between the germline ends. From germline, CDR1 is LGHNT and CDR2 FRNRAP. This CDR3 is CASGLEKGTQYF. In DNA, the CDR3 is TGTGCTAGTGGTTTGGAAAAAGGGACCCAGTACTTC.

This clonotype was recorded only once. This chain connects TRBV5-1 to TRBJ2-3, with D possibly matching TRBD2 (5 bases). Germline CDR1 reads SGHRS; CDR2 reads YFSETQ. The CDR3 contains 15 residues. The V and J ends lost 2 bases and 0 bases respectively, with 10 bases between them. CDR3 DNA: TGCGCCAGCAGCTTAAACGGCGGGAGCACAGATACGCAGTATTTT. This sequence encodes CASSLNGGSTDTQYF.

The chain links TRBV5-1 to TRBJ2-7; 8 bases are shared with TRBD2. Germline CDR1 reads SGHRS; CDR2 reads YFSETQ. The CDR3 has 17 amino acids. Trimming cost V 2 bases and J 1 base; bases outside gene matches: 11. The CDR3 sequence: CASSFGLRGRTSYEQYF. Here the CDR3 DNA reads TGCGCCAGCAGCTTCGGACTTCGCGGGAGGACTTCCTACGAGCAGTACTTC.

This chain links TRBV7-2 with TRBJ2-3; D is tentatively TRBD1 or TRBD2 (5 bases each). The V gene lost 0 bases and the J gene lost 2 bases, with 15 bases spanning the gap. This CDR3 contains 17 residues. Germline CDR1 SGHTA, CDR2 FQGNSA. CDR3 sequence (DNA): TGTGCCAGCAGCTTAGCATTCACCCCCGGGGCCACAGATACGCAGTATTTT. Amino acids: CASSLAFTPGATDTQYF.

This sequence joins TRBV7-2 and TRBJ2-7; D uncertain. V was cut by 2 bases and J by 0 bases, with 8 bases left in between. The germline CDR1 and CDR2 sequences are SGHTA and FQGNSA. The CDR3 spans 14 residues. The CDR3 spells CASSLLLNSYEQYF. In nucleotides, the CDR3 is TGTGCCAGCAGCTTACTACTTAACTCCTACGAGCAGTACTTC.

The J gene is TRBJ1-3, the V gene TRBV10-3, with TRBD1 matching 7 bases. CDR1 is ENHRY, CDR2 SYGVKD, per germline. V trimming: 11 bases; J trimming: 0 bases; junction bases outside the gene matches: 4. The CDR3 covers 13 residues. The CDR3 is CAVGDSSGNTIYF. The CDR3 nucleotides read TGTGCCGTCGGGGACAGCTCTGGAAACACCATATATTTT.

This sequence joins TRBV24-1 and TRBJ1-2; unclear D gene. Per the germline V gene, CDR1 is KGHDR and CDR2 is SFDVKD. The CDR3 is made up of 14 amino acids. The V end lost 3 bases, the J end lost 0 bases, and 7 bases lay between the germline ends. The CDR3 sequence: CATSDGRTNYGYTF. The CDR3 DNA follows: TGTGCCACCAGTGATGGGAGGACTAACTATGGCTACACCTTC.

The genes are TRBV7-9 and TRBJ2-5; the D is unclear. The CDR3 sequence is 12 residues long. The germline V gene encodes CDR1 SEHNR and CDR2 FQNEAQ (reference sequence). Trimming took off 2 bases at V and 7 bases at J, with 8 bases between the two ends. The CDR3 spells CASSLTLGTQYF. DNA for the CDR3: TGTGCCAGCAGCTTAACCTTAGGGACCCAGTACTTC.

The CDR3 region has the DNA TGTGCCGCGGGACAGGATCTTTACGAGCAGTACTTC. Translation gives CAAGQDLYEQYF. The chain is built from TRBV30 and TRBJ2-7, with 8 bases fitting TRBD1. The CDR3 loop spans 12 amino acids. With 8 bases clipped from V and 4 bases from J, the junction kept 7 bases outside the gene matches. Germline V CDR1 and CDR2: GTSNPN, SVGIG (reference sequence).